Listed here are 3 T cell receptor beta chains from one sample, sequenced in a study of T cell repertoires in ileal Crohn's disease. The time point was: inflamed ileum from the surgical specimen. The repertoire was sequenced with immunoSEQ multiplex PCR; TCRdb's copy has only in-frame clones and lacks some. Found here are over 15,000 clones, 80% to 95% of them singletons; the top ten hold roughly 7%. Specimen: ileal tissue. The source is an adult with Crohn's disease.

This chain uses TRBV6-1 with TRBJ1-2; a possible D gene is TRBD1 (6 bases). Germline V gene sequence: CDR1 MNHNS, CDR2 SASEGT. The CDR3 runs to 15 residues. V lost 1 base, J lost 4 bases, and 13 bases lay in between. The CDR3 is CASSEGNRDLYGYTF. The CDR3 region has the DNA TGTGCCAGCAGTGAAGGGAACAGGGACCTCTATGGCTACACCTTC.

This clone was recorded only once. The chain joins TRBV4-2 to TRBJ1-1, with D tentatively TRBD1 (6 bases). The germline V and J ends were trimmed by 0 bases and 6 bases, with 11 bases remaining between them. The length of the CDR3 is 14 residues. Germline CDR1 reads LGHNA; CDR2 reads YNFKEQ. CDR3 amino acids: CASSQEQQGAEAFF. DNA for the CDR3: TGTGCCAGCAGCCAAGAGCAACAGGGAGCTGAAGCTTTCTTT.

V gene TRBV25-1 combines with J gene TRBJ1-3, with D maybe TRBD1 (5 bases). V was cut by 1 base and J by 0 bases, with 16 bases left in between. The CDR3 totals 18 residues. The germline CDR1 and CDR2 sequences are MGHDK and SYGVNS. The CDR3 nucleotides read TGTGCCAGCAGTGAATCCAAGGGACTCTGGAGCTCTGGAAACACCATATATTTT. Its translation: CASSESKGLWSSGNTIYF.